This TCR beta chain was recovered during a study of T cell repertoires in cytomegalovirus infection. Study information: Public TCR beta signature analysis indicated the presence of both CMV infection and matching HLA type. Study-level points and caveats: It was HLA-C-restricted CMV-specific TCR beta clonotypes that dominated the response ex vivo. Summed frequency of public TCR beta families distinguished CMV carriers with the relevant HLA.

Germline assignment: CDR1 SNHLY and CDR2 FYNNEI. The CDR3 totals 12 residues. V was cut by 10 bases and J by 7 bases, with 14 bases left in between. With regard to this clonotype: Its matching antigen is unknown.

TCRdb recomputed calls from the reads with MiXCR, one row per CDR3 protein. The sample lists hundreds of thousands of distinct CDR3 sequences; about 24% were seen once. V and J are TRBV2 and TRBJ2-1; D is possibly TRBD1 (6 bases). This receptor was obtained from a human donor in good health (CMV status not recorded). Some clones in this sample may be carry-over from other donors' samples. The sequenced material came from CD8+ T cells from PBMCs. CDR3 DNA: TGTGCCACCGATAACAGGGTAAATGAGCAGTTCTTC. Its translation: CATDNRVNEQFF.